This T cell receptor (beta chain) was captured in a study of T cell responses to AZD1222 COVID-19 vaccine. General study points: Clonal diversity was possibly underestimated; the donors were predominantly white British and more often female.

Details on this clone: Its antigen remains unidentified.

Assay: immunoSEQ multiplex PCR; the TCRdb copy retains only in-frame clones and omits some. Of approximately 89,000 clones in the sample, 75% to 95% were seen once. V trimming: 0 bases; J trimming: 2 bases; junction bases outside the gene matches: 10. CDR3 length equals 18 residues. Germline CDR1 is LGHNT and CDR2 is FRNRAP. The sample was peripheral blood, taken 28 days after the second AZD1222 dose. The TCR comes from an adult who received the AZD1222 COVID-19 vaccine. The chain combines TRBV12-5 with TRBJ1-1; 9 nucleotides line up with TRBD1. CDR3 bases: TGTGCTAGTGGTTTGGTTTCCCCTACAGGGGGCTCTAACACTGAAGCTTTCTTT. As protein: CASGLVSPTGGSNTEAFF.